The present entry profiles one T cell receptor (beta chain) with its context. Its antigen is not yet known. No much larger clone is present one base from it, and per-base qualities are unavailable. These data are taken from a study of T cell responses to AZD1222 COVID-19 vaccine (dated by TCRdb to about 2021). For context, the study as a whole: AZD1222 recipients whose second dose came at about 4 weeks and those whose second dose came at about 12 weeks were combined into one group, since spike-specific TCR depth and breadth did not differ between the two schedules. A total of just over 230 trial participants underwent TCR sequencing, of whom some 210 received two doses of AZD1222 and about 25 received two doses of the MenACWY control vaccine. Trial participants were enrolled by age into 18-55, 56-69 and 70-plus year subgroups, with approximately 150, 28 and 58 TCR-sequenced participants respectively.

Here is what the overall study found, with its caveats: Nearly half of unique spike-specific TCRs reportedly recognized epitopes outside regions mutated in the B.1.351 and B.1.1.7 variants. Vaccine-associated CD4 TCRs spanned the whole spike protein, with dominant responses in regions 160-218 and 743-854. Because no day 14 peak-response samples were available, repertoires were characterized only after the peak T cell response. The 56-69-year group was small, and its depth increase did not reach significance, likely because of low power. Only six AZD1222 recipients were SARS-CoV-2 seropositive at baseline, limiting conclusions about previously exposed vaccinees. Spike-specific TCR breadth and depth rose significantly after two AZD1222 doses compared with day 0 and with MenACWY recipients. Most participants were white British and females outnumbered males, and the authors suggested that clonal diversity may have been underestimated.

The CDR3 regions of human TCRbeta chains were analyzed by immunosequencing. The authors' pipeline ran thus. Repertoire TCRs were matched against a reference library of SARS-CoV-2-specific TCRs generated with the MIRA antigen-specificity platform. Breadth meant the fraction of unique TCRs that were SARS-CoV-2-associated, whereas depth meant the fraction of total T cells that were SARS-CoV-2-associated. Each spike-specific TCR was assigned to its reactive spike region and to a CD4 or CD8 class using the MIRA data. Log10-transformed breadth and depth values were compared by one-way ANOVA with Sidak's multiple comparisons tests. TCRdb carries this immuneACCESS record with in-frame sequences only. Its versions omit some clonotypes, under half of them owing to an unresolved V gene in the studies checked, with the rest unexplained. The D gene and trimming were derived from the DNA, and the V and J assignments and clone size from that table. The sample contains around 180,000 clones, around 90% of them found a single time. Of the sample, approximately 8% falls within the top ten clones.

The time point label for this specimen denotes: baseline before first vaccination. Vaccinee samples were obtained from the UK trials COV001 and COV002, which included a single-blind randomized controlled phase 2/3 trial of AZD1222 (ChAdOx1 nCoV-19) in healthy adults. Trial participant PBMC samples were collected at day 0 and day 28 after the second dose for TCRbeta chain sequencing. The sample here was peripheral blood, taken on day 0 of AZD1222 vaccination. This TCR came from an adult in good health.

The nucleotide sequence reads as follows: TGTGCCAGCAGGACAGGGGTGGGTGGCTACACCTTC. Its protein product is CASRTGVGGYTF. This receptor chain uses TRBV9 and TRBJ1-2; 8 nucleotides in the junction match TRBD1. Ends trimmed: V by 5 bases, J by 7 bases; bases unmatched to a gene: 4. The germline V gene specifies SGDLS as CDR1 and YYNGEE as CDR2. From the cysteine through the phenylalanine, the CDR3 covers 12 amino acids. Only CDR3 DNA is held: 36 bases, read in frame from base 1.